The next 9 T cell receptor beta chains were all read from a single sample in a study of CD8+CD57+ T cells in acquired aplastic anemia. Genomic DNA provided the template from which TCR beta VDJ and CDR3 profiles were obtained. TCRdb redid the calling of the reads with MiXCR, one entry per CDR3 protein. The data show more than 150,000 distinct CDR3 sequences, nearly 50% seen once. Individuals selected for sequencing had exhibited CD8+CD57+ cell expansion on flow cytometry. The sample comprised sorted CD4+, CD8+, or CD8+CD57+ T cells (not recorded which) from PBMCs. Source of these receptors: a human donor with aplastic anemia.

This chain uses TRBV5-1 with TRBJ2-7, with TRBD1 identical over 10 bases. The CDR3 consists of 15 residues. The trim removed 3 bases at V and 2 bases at J, leaving 5 bases unmatched. Germline values: CDR1 SGHRS, CDR2 YFSETQ. CDR3 sequence (DNA): TGCGCCAGCAGCTACACCGGGACAGGGGCCTACGAGCAGTACTTC. This sequence encodes CASSYTGTGAYEQYF.

The chain recombines TRBV5-1 with TRBJ2-1, with 14 bases lining up with TRBD2. V dropped 4 bases and J dropped 8; count of bases not matched to a gene: 11. CDR3 length equals 17 residues. The germline V gene encodes CDR1 SGHRS and CDR2 YFSETQ. The DNA for the CDR3 is TGCGCCAGCAGCGTAAAGACTAGCGGGGGGGCGGTCGATGAGCAGTTCTTC. This sequence encodes CASSVKTSGGAVDEQFF.

The chain carries TRBV20-1 and TRBJ1-6; possible D gene TRBD1, 6 bases. CDR1 is DFQATT, CDR2 SNEGSKA, per germline (reference sequence). The CDR3 covers 13 residues. CDR3 residues: CSLRQANYSPLHF. CDR3 nucleotides: TGCAGCCTCAGACAGGCGAACTATTCACCCCTCCACTTT.

This clonotype was picked up one time. This chain joins TRBV20-1 and TRBJ2-7; D unclear. The ends were cut back, 6 bases at V and 6 bases at J, with 15 bases in the middle. This CDR3 spans 12 amino acids. Germline V gene lookup returns CDR1 DFQATT and CDR2 SNEGSKA (reference sequence). CDR3 region: CSAGPPGSEQYF. In DNA, the CDR3 is TGCAGTGCAGGACCCCCCGGGTCCGAGCAGTACTTC.

In this sample, this clonotype turned up many times. The chain carries TRBV20-1 and TRBJ1-1; D not resolved. The germline V gene encodes CDR1 DFQATT and CDR2 SNEGSKA (reference sequence). V was clipped by 5 bases and J by 0 bases, with 16 bases between them. This CDR3 comprises 15 residues. CDR3 protein: CSAREGGEMNTEAFF. Here the CDR3 DNA reads TGCAGTGCTCGCGAGGGCGGGGAGATGAACACTGAAGCTTTCTTT.

The chain couples TRBV7-7 to TRBJ1-1, with a possible D match to TRBD1 (5 bases). The CDR3 has 15 amino acids. From germline, CDR1 is SSHAT and CDR2 FNYEAQ (reference sequence). Trimming took off 1 base at V and 4 bases at J, with 13 bases between the two ends. The CDR3 DNA sequence: TGTGCCAGCAGCTTAGTGGGACGGGTCAGCACTGAAGCTTTCTTT. Its protein is CASSLVGRVSTEAFF.

This clonotype was observed at least ten times. This chain connects TRBV2 to TRBJ2-3; TRBD2 matches at 7 bases. CDR1 SNHLY and CDR2 FYNNEI come from the germline V gene. CDR3 length: 15 amino acids. V shed 4 bases and J 1 base; nucleotides not matched to a gene: 5. The CDR3 loop reads CASSGEGRRTDTQYF. CDR3 coding DNA: TGTGCCAGCAGTGGGGAGGGTAGACGCACAGATACGCAGTATTTT.

A word on this clonotype: The junction departs from germline at one end; a sequencing error may be responsible. The chain joins TRBV10-1 to TRBJ2-7; 7 nucleotides match TRBD1. Germline V gives CDR1 WNHNN, CDR2 SYGVQD (reference sequence). The CDR3 has 13 amino acids. This CDR3 is CASSLNRGNEQYF. The CDR3 DNA sequence: TGCGCAAGCAGTCTCAACAGGGGCAACGAGCAGTACTTC.

The V call is TRBV2, the J call TRBJ1-6, with D hard to call. This CDR3 contains 13 residues. Trimming stripped 8 bases from V and 9 bases from J, with 14 bases between. Germline lookup yields CDR1 SNHLY and CDR2 FYNNEI. The chain's CDR3 is CASLGEQGSPLHF. The CDR3 DNA follows: TGTGCCAGCCTCGGGGAGCAAGGTTCACCCCTCCACTTT.